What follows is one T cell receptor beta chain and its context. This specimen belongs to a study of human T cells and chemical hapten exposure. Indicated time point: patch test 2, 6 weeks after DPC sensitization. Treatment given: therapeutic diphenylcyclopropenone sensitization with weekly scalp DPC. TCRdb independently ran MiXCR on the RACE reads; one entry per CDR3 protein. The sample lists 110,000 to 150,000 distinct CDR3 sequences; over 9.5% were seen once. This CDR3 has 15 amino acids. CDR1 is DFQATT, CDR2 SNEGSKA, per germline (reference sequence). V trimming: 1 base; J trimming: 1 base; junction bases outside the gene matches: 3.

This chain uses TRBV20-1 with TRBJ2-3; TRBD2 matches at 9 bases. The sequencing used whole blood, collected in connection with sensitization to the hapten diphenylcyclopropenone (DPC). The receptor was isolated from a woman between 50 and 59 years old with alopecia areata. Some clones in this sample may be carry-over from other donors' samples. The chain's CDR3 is CSARGGRAGTDTQYF. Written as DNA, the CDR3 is TGCAGTGCTAGAGGCGGGAGGGCGGGCACAGATACGCAGTATTTT.